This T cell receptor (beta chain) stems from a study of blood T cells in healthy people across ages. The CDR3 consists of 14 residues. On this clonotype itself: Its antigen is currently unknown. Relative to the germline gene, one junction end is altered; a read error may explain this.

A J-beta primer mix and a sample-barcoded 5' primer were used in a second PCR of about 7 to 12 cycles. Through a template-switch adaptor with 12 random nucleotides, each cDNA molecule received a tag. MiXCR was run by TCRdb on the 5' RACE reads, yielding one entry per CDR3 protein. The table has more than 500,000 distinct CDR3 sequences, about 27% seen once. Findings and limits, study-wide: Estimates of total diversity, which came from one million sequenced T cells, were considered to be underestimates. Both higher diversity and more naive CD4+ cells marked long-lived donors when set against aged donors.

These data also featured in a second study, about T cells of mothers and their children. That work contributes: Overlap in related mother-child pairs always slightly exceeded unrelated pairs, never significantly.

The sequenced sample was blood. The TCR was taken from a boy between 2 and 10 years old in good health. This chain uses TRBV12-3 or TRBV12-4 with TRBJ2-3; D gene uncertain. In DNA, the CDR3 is TGTGCCAGCACCCTTATGGTCGGCACAGATACGGAATATTTC. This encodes CASTLMVGTDTEYF.